This T cell receptor (beta chain) was recorded in a study of T cells expressing NK-cell markers. Study summary: Sorted CD3+CD56-NKG2C+, CD3+CD56+NKG2C- and CD3+CD56+NKG2C+ T cells were the source of the TCR beta repertoires. One of eight sequenced donors was HCMV-seronegative; the other seven were seropositive. Study-level results: A range of roughly 1.0-7.0% of CD8+ T cells consisted of dominant NKG2C+ clonotypes in roughly 6 donors.

Germline-derived CDR1 and CDR2 are SGHRS and YFSETQ. The CDR3 sequence is 16 residues long. Remarks on this clonotype: Its antigen is undetermined.

TCR beta cDNA was made by 5'RACE template switching with UMIs. TCRdb re-called the 5' RACE reads and shows each CDR3 protein once, DNA omitted. Recorded for this sample: some 110,000 distinct CDR3 sequences. What was sequenced was blood T cells: a sorted CD56 or NKG2C T cell subset, CD4+ or CD8+ T cells, or bulk PBMC T cells (not recorded which). This chain joins TRBV5-1 and TRBJ2-6. The origin of this receptor is a woman between 18 and 70 years old in good health. CDR3 sequence: CASSLDISTGANVLTF.